What follows is one T cell receptor beta chain and its context. What it recognizes is unknown. The data belong to a study of cytomegalovirus exposure and HLA in healthy donors. Study conclusions and caveats: The study put some 150 TCR beta chains on its list as cytomegalovirus-associated. Clusters of TCRs from the first cohort tended to co-occur in the approximately 120 validation repertoires (as a later analysis found). Rare sequences made up most TCRs, while some public TCRs were found in many donors.

Using immunoSEQ multiplex PCR, the repertoire was profiled, and TCRdb retains in-frame clones only, with some absent. Seen here are 45,000 to 70,000 clones, over 85% observed once, and the top ten hold under 6.5%. V shed 4 bases and J 4 bases; nucleotides not matched to a gene: 9. CDR3 length: 16 amino acids. Germline V CDR1 and CDR2: SGHTA, FQGNSA. The approximately 120-subject validation cohort, separate from the approximately 660-subject first cohort, included the donors. The sequenced sample consisted of PBMCs. The gene calls are TRBV7-2 and TRBJ2-1, with 8 bases lining up with TRBD1. The receptor was derived from a woman aged 18-29 years in good health and CMV-seronegative. The CDR3 sequence is CASSSEGTGVYNEQFF. The CDR3 DNA follows: TGTGCCAGCAGCTCAGAAGGGACAGGTGTGTACAATGAGCAGTTCTTC.